The 32 T cell receptor beta chains presented below share a single source sample, sequenced in a study of molecular identifiers for immune sequencing clone quantification. TCRdb reprocessed the PCR reads via MiXCR and lists one record per CDR3 protein. The data hold more than 550,000 distinct CDR3 sequences, with about 25% observed a single time. Sequencing was carried out using naive CD8+ T cells from blood, with Jurkat cell RNA spiked in. Specified subset: FACS-sorted CD8+CD4-CCR7+CD45RA+ naive T cells. These receptors all stem from a human donor in good health. Some libraries in this study had Jurkat cell RNA spiked in.

Ten or more counts support this clonotype. The chain joins TRBV11-2 to TRBJ1-5; unclear D gene. The CDR3 contains 17 residues. Germline values: CDR1 SGHAT, CDR2 FQNNGV. V was trimmed by 1 base and J by 0 bases, leaving 13 bases between them. CDR3 in DNA: TGTGCCAGCAGCTTAGTATCCGGAACTTATAGCAATCAGCCCCAGCATTTT. Its protein is CASSLVSGTYSNQPQHF.

This clonotype was found a few times. V is TRBV11-1 and J is TRBJ1-4, with a possible D match to TRBD1 (5 bases). The CDR3 sequence is 13 residues long. Looked up from germline, CDR1 is SGHAT and CDR2 is FQDESV (reference sequence). Trimming took 5 bases from V and 6 from J, leaving 10 bases between them. This CDR3 is CASSPPGDEKLFF. CDR3 bases: TGTGCCAGCAGCCCGCCGGGGGATGAAAAACTGTTTTTT.

Comments on this clonotype: At one end, the junction sequence differs from germline, possibly due to a read error. The rearrangement links TRBV18 to TRBJ1-1; the D is unclear. CDR3 length: 12 residues. Germline assignment: CDR1 KGHSH and CDR2 LQKENI. The CDR3 is CVSSPLNTEAFF. The CDR3 DNA follows: TGTGTCAGCTCACCCCTGAACACTGAAGCTTTCTTT.

This clonotype occurred a few times. The chain carries TRBV5-1 and TRBJ1-1; D uncertain. The V gene's germline CDR1 is SGHRS and CDR2 YFSETQ. V was clipped by 2 bases and J by 1 base, with 12 bases between them. CDR3 length equals 15 residues. CDR3: CASSFGETQNTEAFF. The DNA for the CDR3 is TGCGCCAGCAGCTTCGGGGAGACACAGAACACTGAAGCTTTCTTT.

This clonotype was seen at least ten times. The chain carries TRBV27 and TRBJ2-7, with 14 bases aligning to TRBD2. J lost 4 bases, V lost 4 bases, and 9 bases had no gene match. In germline, CDR1 is MNHEY, CDR2 SMNVEV (reference sequence). There are 17 residues in the CDR3. The CDR3 DNA sequence: TGTGCCAGCAGTTCCCTATCCTGGACTAGCGGGAGGTACGAGCAGTACTTC. Translating gives CASSSLSWTSGRYEQYF.

This clonotype was observed a few times. The V call is TRBV4-3, the J call TRBJ1-5; a weak D match, TRBD1 (6 bases). The CDR3 totals 20 residues. The V gene's germline CDR1 is LGHNA and CDR2 YSLEER. V lost 0 bases to trimming and J lost 5 bases, with 26 bases between them. This CDR3 reads CASSQERIQGNALIDQPQHF. CDR3 sequence (DNA): TGCGCCAGCAGCCAAGAAAGGATACAGGGCAACGCCCTAATCGATCAGCCCCAGCATTTT.

This clonotype has ten or more counts. V usage is TRBV7-9 and J usage is TRBJ1-1; D is unresolved. The germline CDR1 and CDR2 sequences are SEHNR and FQNEAQ (reference sequence). The CDR3 has 14 amino acids. The ends were cut back, 4 bases at V and 11 bases at J, with 20 bases in the middle. The CDR3 coding sequence is TGTGCCAGCAGCTCCGCCACCGGGAGGTTAAAGGCTTTCTTT. Translated, it gives CASSSATGRLKAFF.

The chain links TRBV4-3 to TRBJ1-1; D remains ambiguous. The V end lost 2 bases, the J end lost 6 bases, and 16 bases lay between the germline ends. Germline CDR1 is LGHNA and CDR2 is YSLEER. CDR3 size: 15 residues. DNA for the CDR3: TGCGCCAGCAGCCAATCTTATGCGTCCTCCCCTGAAGCTTTCTTT. Translation: CASSQSYASSPEAFF.

The chain is built from TRBV5-8 and TRBJ1-2; the D gene is possibly TRBD1 (5 bases). The V gene lost 4 bases and the J gene lost 3 bases, with 13 bases spanning the gap. CDR1 is SGHTS and CDR2 is YDEGEE in the germline V gene. CDR3 length: 14 amino acids. CDR3 nucleotide sequence: TGTGCCAGCAGCCACGGGACCGCAGACTATGGCTACACCTTC. Its protein product is CASSHGTADYGYTF.

On this clonotype itself: The germline gene is not matched at one end of the junction; a read error may be the cause. The J gene is TRBJ2-7, the V gene TRBV27, with D perhaps TRBD1 (5 bases). Per the germline V gene, CDR1 is MNHEY and CDR2 is SMNVEV (reference sequence). The length of the CDR3 is 13 residues. CDR3: CAGSYTGTYEQYF. The DNA of the CDR3 is TGTGCCGGCAGTTACACAGGTACCTACGAGCAGTACTTC.

There are many counts of this clonotype. The chain uses TRBV4-3 and TRBJ2-7; D unclear. V was shortened by 1 base and J by 4 bases, with 14 bases between the two germline ends. The CDR3 has 15 amino acids. Per the germline V gene, CDR1 is LGHNA and CDR2 is YSLEER. In DNA form, the CDR3 reads TGCGCCAGCAGCCAAGGGACGCAAACGAGGTACGAGCAGTACTTC. Amino acids: CASSQGTQTRYEQYF.

Worth noting for this clonotype: A clone one base away is much larger, so this may be a read error. This chain connects TRBV7-2 to TRBJ2-1; 13 nucleotides match TRBD2. This CDR3 region has 15 residues. V gave up 8 bases and J gave up 3 bases; unmatched junction bases: 4. The germline V gene encodes CDR1 SGHTA and CDR2 FQGNSA. The CDR3 sequence is CASGRLAGGYNEQFF. For the CDR3, the DNA is TGTGCCAGCGGCCGACTAGCGGGGGGCTACAATGAGCAGTTCTTC.

As to this clonotype: The CDR3 does not close with the conserved phenylalanine or tryptophan, likely indicating a read error. No DNA is shown, since the ends of the CDR3 on it are uncertain; the CDR3 is the one TCRdb lists. This CDR3 reads CASSLYPATEKLIL. The chain links TRBV12-3 or TRBV12-4 to TRBJ1-4. Inclusive of both ends, the CDR3 amounts to 14 amino acids.

As for this clonotype: A read error may account for a junction end that differs from germline. The chain joins TRBV15 to TRBJ2-5; TRBD1 or TRBD2 may be the D gene (5 bases each). CDR1 and CDR2 from the germline V gene are LNHNV and YYDKDF (reference sequence). The CDR3 runs to 13 residues. The CDR3 DNA follows: TGTGCCACCAGCAGTTCGGTACTTGGGACCCAGCACTTC. Translating gives CATSSSVLGTQHF.

A note on this clonotype: This may arise from a read error, as a much more abundant clone is one base away. The V and J genes are TRBV25-1 and TRBJ2-7; a weak D match, TRBD2 (6 bases). The V end lost 7 bases, the J end lost 3 bases, and 10 bases lay between the germline ends. CDR1 MGHDK and CDR2 SYGVNS come from the germline V gene. The CDR3 runs 12 residues. This CDR3 is CASMVRDYEQYF. The CDR3 DNA follows: TGTGCCAGCATGGTGCGGGACTACGAGCAGTACTTC.

The chain couples TRBV29-1 to TRBJ2-2, with D tentatively TRBD1 (6 bases). Germline CDR1 reads SQVTM; CDR2 reads ANQGSEA. This CDR3 spans 15 amino acids. Trimming shortened V by 6 bases and J by 7 bases, and 21 bases separated the two germline ends. CDR3 in amino acids: CSVALPTGKDGELFF. The CDR3 DNA reads as TGCAGCGTCGCACTCCCTACAGGGAAAGACGGGGAGCTGTTTTTT.

This clonotype was observed at least ten times. CDR3 residues: CASSLGLDSYEQYF. DNA for the CDR3: TGCGCCAGCAGCCTGGGACTAGACTCCTACGAGCAGTACTTC. J is TRBJ2-7 and V is TRBV4-3; TRBD2 matches at 8 bases. The germline V gene has CDR1 LGHNA and CDR2 YSLEER. CDR3 length: 14 residues. V lost 4 bases and J lost 0; bases outside the gene matches: 2.

The rearrangement links TRBV7-9 to TRBJ2-5; D possibly matches TRBD1 or TRBD2 (7 bases each). Trimming left V 5 bases short and J 5 bases short, with 21 bases between. The CDR3 extends over 16 amino acids. Looked up from germline, CDR1 is SEHNR and CDR2 is FQNEAQ (reference sequence). In nucleotides, the CDR3 is TGTGCCAGCAGCGGGCACCTTGACAGGGAGGGGGAGACCCAGTACTTC. It codes for CASSGHLDREGETQYF.

This clonotype was seen many times. This chain joins TRBV9 and TRBJ2-3; TRBD1 is a possible D gene (5 bases). This CDR3 spans 15 amino acids. Germline CDR1 SGDLS, CDR2 YYNGEE. Trimming stripped 3 bases from V and 0 bases from J, with 11 bases between. This CDR3 reads CASSATVTSTDTQYF. The CDR3 DNA reads TGTGCCAGCAGCGCGACAGTAACTAGCACAGATACGCAGTATTTT.

This clonotype was counted between two and nine times. The chain recombines TRBV7-3 with TRBJ2-5, with D hard to call. Trimming pared 6 bases from V and 5 bases from J, leaving 7 bases between. CDR1 SGHTA and CDR2 FQGTGA come from the germline V gene. This CDR3 has 11 residues. CDR3 protein: CASRLGETQYF. In DNA form, the CDR3 reads TGTGCCAGCAGGTTAGGCGAGACCCAGTACTTC.

This clonotype was picked up many times. This sequence joins TRBV2 and TRBJ2-1, with a tentative D call TRBD2 (7 bases). The ends were cut back, 8 bases at V and 0 bases at J, with 14 bases in the middle. Germline assignment: CDR1 SNHLY and CDR2 FYNNEI. The CDR3 runs to 15 residues. CDR3 DNA: TGTGCCAGCCAGACGGGGGGCAGCTCCTACAATGAGCAGTTCTTC. Encoded protein: CASQTGGSSYNEQFF.

At least ten counts were recorded for this clonotype. The chain recombines TRBV30 with TRBJ1-3; 7 bases agree with TRBD1. The V and J ends lost 0 bases and 0 bases, in that order; junction bases with no gene match: 5. Germline CDR1 is GTSNPN and CDR2 is SVGIG (reference sequence). The CDR3 covers 16 residues. The DNA of the CDR3 is TGTGCCTGGAGTGTACTGGCAGGGGGCTCTGGAAACACCATATATTTT. Amino acid sequence: CAWSVLAGGSGNTIYF.

This clonotype was counted at least ten times. The V and J genes are TRBV7-9 and TRBJ1-4, with TRBD1 as a possible D gene (5 bases). Germline CDR1 SEHNR, CDR2 FQNEAQ (reference sequence). The CDR3 length is 17 residues. Trimming removed 4 bases at V and 8 bases at J, with 23 bases between. The CDR3 loop reads CASSSWTGPSPGEKLFF. CDR3 bases: TGTGCCAGCAGCTCTTGGACGGGGCCCTCCCCTGGCGAAAAACTGTTTTTT. Combining the CDR3 with reference TRBV7-9 and TRBJ1-4 gives the whole variable domain DTGVSQNPRHKITKRGQNVTFRCDPISEHNRLYWYRQTLGQGPEFLTYFQNEAQLEKSRLLSDRFSAERPKGSFSTLEIQRTEQGDSAMYLCASSSWTGPSPGEKLFFGSGTQLSVL.

This clonotype appeared many times. The chain employs TRBV7-9 and TRBJ2-3, with D possibly TRBD2 on 6 matching bases. This CDR3 comprises 13 residues. V was cut by 5 bases and J by 4 bases, with 10 bases left in between. CDR1 is SEHNR, CDR2 FQNEAQ, per germline (reference sequence). The CDR3 nucleotides are TGTGCCAGCAGCATCGGGACTCCAGATACGCAGTATTTT. Translating gives CASSIGTPDTQYF.

This clonotype was detected many times. The chain carries TRBV6-2 or TRBV6-3 and TRBJ1-5; D is unresolved. Germline lookup yields CDR1 MNHEY and CDR2 SVGEGT. The CDR3 is made up of 12 amino acids. Trimming stripped 5 bases from V and 6 bases from J, with 8 bases between. The CDR3 loop is CASSHPGQPQHF. The CDR3 DNA follows: TGTGCCAGCAGTCATCCCGGTCAGCCCCAGCATTTT.

This clonotype was counted many times. V is TRBV29-1 and J is TRBJ2-3, with a weak D call TRBD1 (5 bases). V was clipped by 0 bases and J by 6 bases, with 13 bases between them. Germline assignment: CDR1 SQVTM and CDR2 ANQGSEA. This CDR3 is 14 amino acids long. The CDR3 spells CSVEDERGGDTQYF. The CDR3 DNA follows: TGCAGCGTTGAAGATGAAAGGGGTGGTGATACGCAGTATTTT.

This clonotype has ten or more counts. This chain's CDR3 is CASSPVTTGIYGYTF. Here the CDR3 DNA reads TGTGCCAGCAGTCCCGTGACTACAGGGATCTATGGCTACACCTTC. The genes are TRBV12-3 or TRBV12-4 and TRBJ1-2, with D perhaps TRBD1 (6 bases). Trimming left V 5 bases short and J 4 bases short, with 17 bases between. This CDR3 is 15 amino acids long.

This clonotype was recorded many times. The CDR3 sequence: CATSDSGDYEQYF. DNA of the CDR3: TGTGCCACCAGTGATTCCGGGGACTACGAGCAGTACTTC. The V call is TRBV24-1, the J call TRBJ2-7; D may be TRBD2 (5 bases). The CDR3 is 13 amino acids. In germline, CDR1 is KGHDR, CDR2 SFDVKD. The V end lost 2 bases, the J end lost 3 bases, and 7 bases lay between the germline ends.

The rearrangement uses TRBV7-2 and TRBJ1-6; unclear D gene. V was trimmed by 8 bases and J by 7 bases, leaving 9 bases between them. Germline-derived CDR1 and CDR2 are SGHTA and FQGNSA. The CDR3 is 12 residues long. CDR3 DNA: TGTGCCAGCGGTTTGTGGAATTCACCCCTCCACTTT. Its protein product is CASGLWNSPLHF.

This chain connects TRBV10-2 to TRBJ2-3; a possible D gene is TRBD2 (6 bases). V was trimmed by 3 bases and J by 0 bases, leaving 13 bases between them. The CDR3 is made up of 16 amino acids. From germline, CDR1 is WSHSY and CDR2 SAAADI. The CDR3 nucleotides are TGCGCCAGCAGTGACTTAACGGGGGAAAGCACAGATACGCAGTATTTT. Protein product: CASSDLTGESTDTQYF.

This clonotype was picked up many times. The chain employs TRBV14 and TRBJ2-7; D is ambiguous. The CDR3 contains 14 residues. Per germline, CDR1 SGHDN and CDR2 FVKESK. V was trimmed by 4 bases and J by 2 bases, leaving 12 bases between them. CDR3 protein: CASSPRPVPYEQYF. Here the CDR3 DNA reads TGTGCCAGCAGCCCGAGACCGGTCCCCTACGAGCAGTACTTC.

Concerning this clonotype: The DNA is omitted, as the CDR3 cannot be located on it reliably, and the CDR3 follows TCRdb's listing. Here the CDR3 reads CISVPEARRLWQGVFGYTF. V and J are TRBV7-5 and TRBJ1-2; TRBD1 reflects the table's D call only, with no check against the DNA. TRBV7-5 is a recognized pseudogene. The CDR3 extends over 19 residues, inclusive of both ends.